The present TCR beta chain was sequenced within a study of T cells in Graves' hyperthyroidism and ophthalmopathy. Study-wide context: Before any treatment, at initial diagnosis, peripheral blood was collected. Points from the study as a whole: Separation of ophthalmopathy from stable hyperthyroidism was achieved by a 13 V-J model.

V was shortened by 2 bases and J by 8 bases, with 16 bases between the two germline ends. Germline V gene lookup returns CDR1 ENHRY and CDR2 SYGVKD. This CDR3 is built from 15 residues. The PBMCs studied were ones that came from 10 ml fresh peripheral blood. Of note for this clonotype: Its specificity is not known.

Amplified TCR beta CDR3 regions came from RNA transcripts. First-round RT-PCR with HTBI primers amplified the TCR CDR3 region. TCRdb recomputed calls from the multiplex PCR reads with MiXCR, one row per CDR3 protein. The sample includes over 700,000 distinct CDR3 sequences, 35% to 40% of them seen just once. The J gene is TRBJ1-3, the V gene TRBV10-3; D is perhaps TRBD1 (6 bases). Sample: blood. The sequence was collected from a man aged 18 to 29 with Graves' hyperthyroidism. The CDR3 protein is CAISEEGGGGYTIYF. The CDR3 DNA is TGTGCCATCAGTGAGGAGGGGGGAGGCGGCTACACCATATATTTT.